This T cell receptor (beta chain) was recorded in a study of T-cell reconstitution after alpha-beta-depleted transplantation in children. Only a few counts were recorded for this clonotype. Its target is not known. The study, taken as a whole, reports: Some patients owed their high day-60 TCRbeta diversity to surviving recipient T cells and thymic progenitors. As was reported, about two months after transplant, alpha-beta T cells came from several hundred expanded graft clones. Once a year had passed after transplant, T-cell counts and diversity came mostly from newly produced T cells.

Germline assignment: CDR1 SGHTA and CDR2 FQGNSA. The CDR3 consists of 14 residues. V lost 3 bases and J lost 6; bases outside the gene matches: 4. Unique molecular identifiers were incorporated when the TCRbeta library was constructed. TCRdb reanalysed the PCR reads using MiXCR and keeps one entry per CDR3 protein. The sample has 450,000 to 550,000 distinct CDR3 sequences; roughly an eighth are singletons. This chain connects TRBV7-2 to TRBJ2-2; 7 bases agree with TRBD1. The clonotype originates from a female patient between 2 and 15 years old who had a stem cell transplant for aplastic anemia, so the T cells may come from the graft donor. The source was PBMCs, mostly from graft donor cells, collected 180 days after TCRalphabeta/CD19-depleted stem cell transplant. CDR3 loop: CASSFSRGPGELFF. The CDR3 region has the DNA TGTGCCAGCAGCTTTTCGAGGGGGCCCGGGGAGCTGTTTTTT.